This T cell receptor (beta chain) was recorded in a study of T cell clonality in common variable immunodeficiency. Study findings and constraints: Reportedly, TCR beta sequences from common variable immunodeficiency showed fewer deletions and N-nucleotide insertions.

On this clone: No antigen is known for it. The read terminates 3 residues before the CDR3 end, so the remaining end is supplied by the germline J gene.

CDR1 and CDR2 from the germline V gene are SNHLY and FYNNEI. This CDR3 spans 14 amino acids. V shed 7 bases and J shed 0 bases, with 11 bases lying between them. The table came from immunoSEQ multiplex PCR; TCRdb's copy has only in-frame clones and leaves some out. The sample includes tens of thousands of clones, none of them occurring once. The material sequenced was peripheral blood mononuclear cells. This clonotype was obtained from a human donor with common variable immunodeficiency. This sequence joins TRBV2 and TRBJ2-3; no reliable D call. The CDR3 bases that were read are TGTGCCAGCAAGTACAGTCTTAGCACAGATACG. This encodes CASKYSLSTDT. The complete CDR3 sequence is CASKYSLSTDTQYF.